The entry below describes one T cell receptor (beta chain). Generated by immunoSEQ multiplex PCR, the TCRdb table keeps only in-frame clones and is missing some. The sample carries about 80,000 clones, more than 85% recorded once. Germline V lookup: CDR1 MNHEY, CDR2 SVGAGI. CDR3 length equals 13 residues. Between the trimmed V and J ends, which lost 5 bases and 6 bases, there was a span of 13 bases. The data were taken from a study of technical replicates of blood from a handful of donors. Sample: T cells isolated from PBMCs. The sequence came from a human donor in good health. The chain recombines TRBV6-5 with TRBJ1-1, with D maybe TRBD1 (6 bases). CDR3 sequence: CASSVAGDPEAFF. CDR3 bases: TGTGCCAGCAGTGTGGCAGGGGACCCTGAAGCTTTCTTT.